This T cell receptor beta chain came from a study of Tregs in tolerant kidney transplant recipients. Produced via immunoSEQ multiplex PCR; TCRdb's table is partial and in-frame only. The sample shows approximately 90,000 clones, approximately 94% of them seen only once. Of note for this clone: Its cognate antigen is unknown.

General study results and limits: Activated donor B cell expansion appeared to reveal the most relevant donor-specific TCRbeta repertoire. Few patients were studied, so findings need validation in larger groups. No direct test of biological reproducibility was done here.

Thawed PBMCs were FACS-sorted into unstimulated CD4+CD25+CD127- regulatory T cells, CD4+CD25- non-regulatory cells, CD4 and CD8 cells. The trim removed 5 bases at V and 3 bases at J, leaving 12 bases unmatched. Per germline, CDR1 ENHRY and CDR2 SYGVKD. The CDR3 is 17 residues long. This clonotype was obtained from a human donor in good health. The chain links TRBV10-3 to TRBJ1-4; 7 bases match TRBD1. The sequenced sample consisted of CD8+ T cells from blood. The CDR3 sequence is CAISRTGMTGPNEKLFF. In nucleotides, the CDR3 is TGTGCCATCAGTAGGACCGGGATGACAGGGCCTAATGAAAAACTGTTTTTT.